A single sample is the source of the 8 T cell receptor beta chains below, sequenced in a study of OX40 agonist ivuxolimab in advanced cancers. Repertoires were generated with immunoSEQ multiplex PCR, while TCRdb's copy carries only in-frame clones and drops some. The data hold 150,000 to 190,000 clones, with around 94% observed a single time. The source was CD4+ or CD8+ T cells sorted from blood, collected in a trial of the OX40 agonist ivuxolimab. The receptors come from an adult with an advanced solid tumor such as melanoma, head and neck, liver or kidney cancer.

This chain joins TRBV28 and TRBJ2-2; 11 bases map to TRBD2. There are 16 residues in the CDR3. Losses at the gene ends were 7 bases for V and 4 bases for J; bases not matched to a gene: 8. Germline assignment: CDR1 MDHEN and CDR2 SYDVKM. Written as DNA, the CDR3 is TGTGCCAGCATCCATTTTGGGACTAGCGGCACCGGGGAGCTGTTTTTT. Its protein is CASIHFGTSGTGELFF.

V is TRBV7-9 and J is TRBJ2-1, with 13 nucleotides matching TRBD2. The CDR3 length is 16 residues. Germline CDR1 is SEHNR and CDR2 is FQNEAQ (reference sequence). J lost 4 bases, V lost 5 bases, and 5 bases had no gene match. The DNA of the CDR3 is TGTGCCAGCAGCCCGGGACTAGCGGGGTTTTACAATGAGCAGTTCTTC. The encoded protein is CASSPGLAGFYNEQFF.

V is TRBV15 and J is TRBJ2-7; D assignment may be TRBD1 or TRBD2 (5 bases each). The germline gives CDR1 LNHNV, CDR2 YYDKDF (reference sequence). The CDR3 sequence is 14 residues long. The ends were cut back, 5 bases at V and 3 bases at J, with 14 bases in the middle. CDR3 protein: CATSPRDVFYEQYF. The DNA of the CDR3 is TGTGCCACCAGCCCCCGGGACGTTTTCTACGAGCAGTACTTC.

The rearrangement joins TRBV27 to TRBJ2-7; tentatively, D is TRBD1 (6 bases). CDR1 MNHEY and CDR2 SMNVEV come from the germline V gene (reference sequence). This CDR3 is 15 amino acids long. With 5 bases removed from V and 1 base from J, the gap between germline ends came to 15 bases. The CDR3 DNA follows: TGTGCCAGCAGTCTCCTACGGACAGAGTCCTACGAGCAGTACTTC. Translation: CASSLLRTESYEQYF.

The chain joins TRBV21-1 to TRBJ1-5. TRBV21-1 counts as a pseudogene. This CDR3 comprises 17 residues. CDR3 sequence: CASSKVPAVYSNQPQHF. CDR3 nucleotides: TGTGCCAGCAGCAAAGTCCCGGCCGTTTATAGCAATCAGCCCCAGCATTTT.

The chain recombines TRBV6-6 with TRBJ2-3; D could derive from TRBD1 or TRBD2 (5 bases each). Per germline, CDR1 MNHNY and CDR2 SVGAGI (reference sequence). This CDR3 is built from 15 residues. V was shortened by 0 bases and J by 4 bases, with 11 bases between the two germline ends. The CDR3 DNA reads TGTGCCAGCAGTTACTCCGCCGGGACCGCAGATACGCAGTATTTT. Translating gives CASSYSAGTADTQYF.

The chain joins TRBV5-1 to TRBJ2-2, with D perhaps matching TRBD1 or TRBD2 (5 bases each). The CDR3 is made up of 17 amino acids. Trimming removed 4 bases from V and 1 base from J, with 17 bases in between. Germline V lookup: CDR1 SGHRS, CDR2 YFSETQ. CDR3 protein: CASSPRGDFMNTGELFF. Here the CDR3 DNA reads TGCGCCAGCAGCCCTAGGGGAGACTTCATGAACACCGGGGAGCTGTTTTTT.

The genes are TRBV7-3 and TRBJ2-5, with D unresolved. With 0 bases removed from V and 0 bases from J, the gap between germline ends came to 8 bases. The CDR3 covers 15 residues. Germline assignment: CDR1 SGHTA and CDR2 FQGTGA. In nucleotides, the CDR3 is TGTGCCAGCAGCTTAACGGGATCGTACCAAGAGACCCAGTACTTC. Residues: CASSLTGSYQETQYF.